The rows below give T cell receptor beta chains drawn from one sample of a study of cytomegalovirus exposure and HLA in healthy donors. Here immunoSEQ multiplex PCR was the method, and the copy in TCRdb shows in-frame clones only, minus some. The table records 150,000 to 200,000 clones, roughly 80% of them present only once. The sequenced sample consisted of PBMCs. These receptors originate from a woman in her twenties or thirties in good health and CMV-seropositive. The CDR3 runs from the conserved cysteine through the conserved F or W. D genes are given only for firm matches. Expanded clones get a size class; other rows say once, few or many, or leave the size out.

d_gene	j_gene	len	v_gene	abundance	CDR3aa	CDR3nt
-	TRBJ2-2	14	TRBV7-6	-	CASSLKPGAGELFF	TGTGCCAGCAGCTTAAAACCGGGGGCCGGGGAGCTGTTTTTT
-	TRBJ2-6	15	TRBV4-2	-	CASSPSGAGGSLWTF	TGTGCCAGCAGCCCCTCAGGGGCAGGGGGGTCGTTGTGGACTTTC
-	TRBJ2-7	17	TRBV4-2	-	CASSQALGAVFSYEQYF	TGTGCCAGCAGCCAAGCCCTAGGGGCAGTCTTCTCCTACGAGCAGTACTTC
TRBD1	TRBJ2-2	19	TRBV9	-	CASRTGFLQGAVDTGELFF	TGTGCCAGCAGGACCGGTTTCCTGCAGGGGGCAGTGGACACCGGGGAGCTGTTTTTT
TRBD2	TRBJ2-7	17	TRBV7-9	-	CASSFKAGGVSSYEQYF	TGTGCCAGCAGCTTCAAGGCGGGGGGGGTCAGCTCCTACGAGCAGTACTTC
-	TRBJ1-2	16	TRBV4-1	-	CASSQDLVAPNYGYTF	TGCGCCAGCAGCCAAGATCTGGTAGCACCTAACTATGGCTACACCTTC
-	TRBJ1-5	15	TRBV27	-	CASSLSAGRAQPQHF	TGTGCCAGCAGTTTATCGGCAGGGAGGGCTCAGCCCCAGCATTTT
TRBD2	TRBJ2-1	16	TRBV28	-	CASSGRRGGERNEQFF	TGTGCCAGCAGTGGCCGCCGGGGGGGCGAAAGAAATGAGCAGTTCTTC
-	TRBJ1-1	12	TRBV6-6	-	CASSPVESEAFF	TGTGCCAGCAGCCCTGTCGAGTCTGAAGCTTTCTTT
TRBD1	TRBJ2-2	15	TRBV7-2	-	CASSVTGTGEKELFF	TGTGCCAGCAGCGTCACCGGGACAGGGGAAAAGGAGCTGTTTTTT
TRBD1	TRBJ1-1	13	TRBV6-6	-	CASSYGQDTEAFF	TGTGCCAGCAGTTACGGACAGGACACTGAAGCTTTCTTT
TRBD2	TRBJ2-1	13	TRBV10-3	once	CAISARVSGAQFF	TGTGCCATCAGTGCCAGGGTAAGCGGGGCCCAGTTCTTC
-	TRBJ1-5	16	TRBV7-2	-	CASSNNRGGFGQPQHF	TGTGCCAGCAGTAATAACCGTGGGGGGTTCGGTCAGCCCCAGCATTTT
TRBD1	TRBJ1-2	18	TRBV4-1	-	CASSQDDNFGTGTYGYTF	TGCGCCAGCAGCCAAGATGATAACTTCGGGACAGGGACCTATGGCTACACCTTC
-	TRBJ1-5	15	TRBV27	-	CASRPTVYSNQPQHF	TGTGCCAGCCGCCCGACAGTTTATAGCAATCAGCCCCAGCATTTT
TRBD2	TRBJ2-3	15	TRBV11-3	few	CASSYGTSRIDTQYF	TGTGCCAGCAGCTACGGGACTAGTAGGATAGATACGCAGTATTTT
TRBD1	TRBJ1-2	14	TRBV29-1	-	CSVLGDRFNYGYTF	TGCAGCGTACTTGGGGACAGGTTTAACTATGGCTACACCTTC
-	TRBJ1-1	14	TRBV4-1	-	CASSQRTEASEAFF	TGCGCCAGCAGCCAAAGGACGGAGGCGTCTGAAGCTTTCTTT
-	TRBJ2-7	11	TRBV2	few	CASRDSGEQYF	TGTGCCAGCAGGGATTCGGGGGAGCAGTACTTC
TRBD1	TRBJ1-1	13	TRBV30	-	CAWREGANTEAFF	TGTGCCTGGAGAGAGGGGGCGAACACTGAAGCTTTCTTT
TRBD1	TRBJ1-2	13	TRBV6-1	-	CASSSGGIYGYTF	TGTGCCAGCAGTTCAGGGGGCATCTATGGCTACACCTTC
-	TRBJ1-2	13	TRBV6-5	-	CASSYLIGDGYTF	TGTGCCAGCAGTTACTTAATCGGGGATGGCTACACCTTC
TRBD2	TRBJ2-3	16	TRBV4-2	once	CASSQDVTGGLDTQYF	TGTGCCAGCAGCCAAGATGTGACGGGGGGGCTGGATACGCAGTATTTT
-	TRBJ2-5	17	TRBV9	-	CASSVAPGDGDQETQYF	TGTGCCAGCAGCGTAGCCCCGGGAGACGGGGACCAAGAGACCCAGTACTTC
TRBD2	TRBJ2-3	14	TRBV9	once	CASSPIAGSDTQYF	TGTGCCAGCAGCCCAATAGCGGGGTCAGATACGCAGTATTTT
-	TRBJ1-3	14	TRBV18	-	CASSSEVAGNTIYF	TGTGCCAGCTCCTCAGAAGTTGCTGGAAACACCATATATTTT
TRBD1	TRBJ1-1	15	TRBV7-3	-	CASSLLGQGNTEAFF	TGTGCCAGCAGCTTATTGGGACAGGGGAACACTGAAGCTTTCTTT
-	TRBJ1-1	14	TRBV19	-	CASTAEGRFTEAFF	TGTGCCAGTACCGCTGAAGGGAGGTTCACTGAAGCTTTCTTT
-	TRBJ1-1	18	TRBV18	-	CASSPLRSGGRGDTEAFF	TGTGCCAGCTCACCCCTGAGAAGCGGGGGTAGGGGAGACACTGAAGCTTTCTTT
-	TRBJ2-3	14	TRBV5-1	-	CASTQGPLEDTQYF	TGCGCCAGCACCCAGGGGCCCCTTGAGGATACGCAGTATTTT
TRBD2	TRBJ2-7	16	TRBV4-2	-	CASSQDAGGLVYEQYF	TGTGCCAGCAGCCAAGATGCGGGGGGGCTGGTCTACGAGCAGTACTTC
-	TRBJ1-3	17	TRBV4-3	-	CASSQLGHSLSGNTIYF	TGCGCCAGCAGCCAATTGGGGCACAGCCTCTCTGGAAACACCATATATTTT
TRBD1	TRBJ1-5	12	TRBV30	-	CAWSRQGQPQHF	TGTGCCTGGAGTCGACAGGGCCAGCCCCAGCATTTT
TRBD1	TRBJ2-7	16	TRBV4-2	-	CASSRLTTGIPYEQYF	TGTGCCAGCAGCCGACTCACGACAGGGATTCCCTACGAGCAGTACTTC
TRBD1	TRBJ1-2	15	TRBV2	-	CASSESLPRTGGYTF	TGTGCCAGCAGTGAATCCTTGCCCAGGACAGGGGGCTACACCTTC
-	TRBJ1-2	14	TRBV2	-	CASSVPRGVGGYTF	TGTGCCAGCAGTGTCCCCAGGGGAGTAGGAGGCTACACCTTC
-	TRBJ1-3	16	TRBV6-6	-	CASSPGQIYSGNTIYF	TGTGCCAGCAGTCCTGGACAGATTTACTCTGGAAACACCATATATTTT
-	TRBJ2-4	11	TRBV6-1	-	CASSFRDNQYF	TGTGCCAGCAGTTTCCGGGACAATCAGTACTTC
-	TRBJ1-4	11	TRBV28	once	CASGKGEKLFF	TGTGCATCAGGGAAGGGCGAAAAACTGTTTTTT
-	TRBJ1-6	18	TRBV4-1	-	CASSQLEETSWLNSPLHF	TGCGCCAGCAGCCAACTGGAGGAGACTAGTTGGCTTAATTCACCCCTCCACTTT
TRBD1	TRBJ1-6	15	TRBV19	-	CASKAGTGFHSPLHF	TGTGCCAGTAAAGCCGGGACAGGCTTTCATTCACCCCTCCACTTT
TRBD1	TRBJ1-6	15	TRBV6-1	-	CASSSDREYNSPLHF	TGTGCCAGCAGTTCGGACAGGGAATATAATTCACCCCTCCACTTT
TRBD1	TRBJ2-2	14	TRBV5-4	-	CASSQGANTGELFF	TGTGCCAGCTCACAGGGGGCGAACACCGGGGAGCTGTTTTTT
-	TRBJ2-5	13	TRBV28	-	CATAGADRETQYF	TGTGCCACCGCTGGGGCAGACCGGGAGACCCAGTACTTC
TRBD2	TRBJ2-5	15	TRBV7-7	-	CASSAGSGGEETQYF	TGTGCCAGCAGCGCCGGTAGCGGGGGGGAGGAGACCCAGTACTTC
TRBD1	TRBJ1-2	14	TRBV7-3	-	CASSLTRQGSGYTF	TGTGCCAGCAGCTTAACGCGACAGGGGAGTGGCTACACCTTC
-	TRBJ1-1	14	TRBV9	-	CASSVQTGNTEAFF	TGTGCCAGCAGCGTTCAGACGGGGAACACTGAAGCTTTCTTT
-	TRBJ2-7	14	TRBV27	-	CASSWEEGAYEQYF	TGTGCCAGCAGTTGGGAGGAAGGAGCCTACGAGCAGTACTTC
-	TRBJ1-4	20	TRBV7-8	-	CASSLFRDLQGLGANEKLFF	TGTGCCAGCAGCTTATTTAGGGATTTACAGGGATTAGGGGCTAATGAAAAACTGTTTTTT
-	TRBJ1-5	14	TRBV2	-	CASSYSGSNQPQHF	TGTGCCAGCAGCTACTCAGGGAGCAATCAGCCCCAGCATTTT
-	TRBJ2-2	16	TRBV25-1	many	CASSERVGRPGGELFF	TGTGCCAGCAGTGAACGGGTGGGGCGCCCAGGCGGGGAGCTGTTTTTT
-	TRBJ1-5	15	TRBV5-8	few	CASSIQGFSNQPQHF	TGTGCCAGCAGCATACAGGGATTTAGCAATCAGCCCCAGCATTTT
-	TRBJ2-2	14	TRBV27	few	CASSLQGGTGELFF	TGTGCCAGCAGTTTACAGGGCGGCACCGGGGAGCTGTTTTTT
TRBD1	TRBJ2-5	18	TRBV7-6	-	CASSSRGPERVEQETQYF	TGTGCCAGCAGCTCCAGGGGGCCGGAACGTGTTGAACAAGAGACCCAGTACTTC
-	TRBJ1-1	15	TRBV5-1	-	CASSPTDRRFTEAFF	TGCGCCAGCAGCCCGACCGACAGACGGTTCACTGAAGCTTTCTTT
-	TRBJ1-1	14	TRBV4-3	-	CASSRLGREPEAFF	TGCGCCAGCAGCCGACTCGGAAGGGAGCCGGAAGCTTTCTTT